This T cell receptor beta chain was sequenced for a study of blood T cells in healthy people across ages. Note on this clonotype: The germline gene is not matched at one end of the junction; a read error may be the cause.

The authors ran a second PCR of roughly 6 to 11 cycles using a sample-barcoded 5' primer and a J-beta primer mix. All samples yielded 3 million or more CDR3-containing paired-end reads. TCRdb re-derived calls from the 5' RACE reads in MiXCR, one entry per CDR3 protein. The sample carries 650,000 to 800,000 distinct CDR3 sequences, roughly half recorded once. CDR1 and CDR2 (germline): SGHAT, FQDESV (reference sequence). This CDR3 region has 14 residues. Sequenced sample: blood. V is TRBV11-1 and J is TRBJ2-5; D unresolved. This clonotype originated in a woman of 80 years or more in good health. The CDR3 nucleotides read TGTGCCAGCACCGGTGGCTCAAACCACGAGACCCAGTACTTC. Translated, it gives CASTGGSNHETQYF.